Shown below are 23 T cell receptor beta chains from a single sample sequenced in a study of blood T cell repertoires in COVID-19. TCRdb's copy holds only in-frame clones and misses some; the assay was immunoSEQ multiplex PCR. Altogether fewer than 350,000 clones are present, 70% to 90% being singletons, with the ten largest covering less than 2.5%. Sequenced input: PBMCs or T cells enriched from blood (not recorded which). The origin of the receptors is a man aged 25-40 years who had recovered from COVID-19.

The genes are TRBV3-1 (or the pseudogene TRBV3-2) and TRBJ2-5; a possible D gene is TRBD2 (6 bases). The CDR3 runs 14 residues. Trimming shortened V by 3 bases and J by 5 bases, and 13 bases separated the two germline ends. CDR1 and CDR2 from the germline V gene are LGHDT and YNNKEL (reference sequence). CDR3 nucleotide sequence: TGTGCCAGCAGCCAGCAGGGTGGGAGGGAGACCCAGTACTTC. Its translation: CASSQQGGRETQYF.

CDR3 DNA: TGTGCCAGCAGCGTAGGCTATCAGGGATTGGGTGAAAAACTGTTTTTT. It translates to CASSVGYQGLGEKLFF. The chain recombines TRBV9 with TRBJ1-4, with D perhaps matching TRBD1 (5 bases). From germline, CDR1 is SGDLS and CDR2 YYNGEE. Trimming took 0 bases from V and 7 from J, leaving 16 bases between them. This CDR3 is built from 16 residues.

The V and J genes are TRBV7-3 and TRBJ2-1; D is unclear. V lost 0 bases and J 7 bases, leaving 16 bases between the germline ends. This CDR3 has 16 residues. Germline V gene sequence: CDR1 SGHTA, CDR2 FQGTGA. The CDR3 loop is CASSLTNRSKINEQFF. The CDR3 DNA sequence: TGTGCCAGCAGCTTAACCAACAGAAGCAAGATAAATGAGCAGTTCTTC.

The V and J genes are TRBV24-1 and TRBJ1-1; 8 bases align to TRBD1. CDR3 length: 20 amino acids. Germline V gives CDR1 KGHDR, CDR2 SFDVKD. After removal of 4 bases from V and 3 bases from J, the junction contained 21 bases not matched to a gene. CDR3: CATSERPEDRVYTVDTEAFF. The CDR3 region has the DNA TGTGCCACCAGTGAGAGGCCGGAGGACAGGGTTTACACGGTAGACACTGAAGCTTTCTTT.

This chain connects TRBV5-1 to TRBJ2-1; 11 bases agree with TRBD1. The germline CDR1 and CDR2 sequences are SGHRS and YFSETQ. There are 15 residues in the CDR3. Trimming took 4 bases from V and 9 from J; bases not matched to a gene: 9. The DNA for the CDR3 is TGCGCCAGCAGCCCAGAAGCGGGGACAGGGGGTGAGCAGTTCTTC. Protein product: CASSPEAGTGGEQFF.

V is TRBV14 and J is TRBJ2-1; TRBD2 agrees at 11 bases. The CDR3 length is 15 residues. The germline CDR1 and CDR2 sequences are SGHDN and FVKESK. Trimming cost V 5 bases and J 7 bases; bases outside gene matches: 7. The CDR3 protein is CASSATSGGMNEQFF. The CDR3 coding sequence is TGTGCCAGCAGCGCTACTAGCGGGGGTATGAATGAGCAGTTCTTC.

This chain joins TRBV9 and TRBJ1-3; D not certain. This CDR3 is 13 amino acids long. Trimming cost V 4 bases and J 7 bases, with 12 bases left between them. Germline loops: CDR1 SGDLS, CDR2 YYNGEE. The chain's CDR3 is CASSPGGGNTIYF. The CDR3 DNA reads TGTGCCAGCAGCCCGGGTGGTGGTAACACCATATATTTT.

The CDR3: CSVVGGPRQEYNEQFF. The CDR3 DNA reads as TGCAGCGTTGTAGGCGGCCCCCGACAGGAGTACAATGAGCAGTTCTTC. The chain has TRBV29-1 and TRBJ2-1; D possibly corresponds to TRBD1 (6 bases). Germline assignment: CDR1 SQVTM and CDR2 ANQGSEA. V lost 4 bases and J 4 bases, leaving 20 bases between the germline ends. The CDR3 sequence is 16 residues long.

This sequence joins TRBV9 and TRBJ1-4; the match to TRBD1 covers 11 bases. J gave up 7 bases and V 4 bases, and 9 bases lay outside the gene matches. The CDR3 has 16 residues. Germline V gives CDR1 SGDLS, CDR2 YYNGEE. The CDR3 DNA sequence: TGTGCCAGCAGCACTAGGCCGGGACAGGGGGGTGAAAAACTGTTTTTT. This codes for CASSTRPGQGGEKLFF.

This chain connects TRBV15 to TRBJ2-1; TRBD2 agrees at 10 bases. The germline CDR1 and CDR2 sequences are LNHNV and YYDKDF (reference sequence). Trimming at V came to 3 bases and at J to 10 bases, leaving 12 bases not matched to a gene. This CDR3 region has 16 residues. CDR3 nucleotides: TGTGCCACCAGCAGCGACCCCCTAGCGGGGGTTAACGAGCAGTTCTTC. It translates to CATSSDPLAGVNEQFF.

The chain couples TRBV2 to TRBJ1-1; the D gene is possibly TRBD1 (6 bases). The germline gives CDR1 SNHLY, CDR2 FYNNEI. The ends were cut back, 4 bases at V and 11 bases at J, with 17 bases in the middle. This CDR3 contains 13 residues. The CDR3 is CASSGDIASGAFF. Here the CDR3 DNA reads TGTGCCAGCAGTGGGGACATCGCCTCCGGGGCTTTCTTT.

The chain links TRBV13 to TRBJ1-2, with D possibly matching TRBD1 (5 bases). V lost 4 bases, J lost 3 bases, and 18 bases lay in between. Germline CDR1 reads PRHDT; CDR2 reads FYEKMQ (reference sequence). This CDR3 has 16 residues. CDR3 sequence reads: CASSSWVLGDHYGYTF. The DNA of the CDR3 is TGTGCCAGCAGCTCCTGGGTGTTAGGGGATCACTATGGCTACACCTTC. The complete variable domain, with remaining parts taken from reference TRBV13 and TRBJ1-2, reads AAGVIQSPRHLIKEKRETATLKCYPIPRHDTVYWYQQGPGQDPQFLISFYEKMQSDKGSIPDRFSAQQFSDYHSELNMSSLELGDSALYFCASSSWVLGDHYGYTFGSGTRLTVV.

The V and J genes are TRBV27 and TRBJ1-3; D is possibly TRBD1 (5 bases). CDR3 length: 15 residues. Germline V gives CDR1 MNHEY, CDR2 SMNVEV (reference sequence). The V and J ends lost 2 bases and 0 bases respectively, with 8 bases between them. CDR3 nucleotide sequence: TGTGCCAGCAGTTTAGGAGGGGCCTCTGGAAACACCATATATTTT. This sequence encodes CASSLGGASGNTIYF.

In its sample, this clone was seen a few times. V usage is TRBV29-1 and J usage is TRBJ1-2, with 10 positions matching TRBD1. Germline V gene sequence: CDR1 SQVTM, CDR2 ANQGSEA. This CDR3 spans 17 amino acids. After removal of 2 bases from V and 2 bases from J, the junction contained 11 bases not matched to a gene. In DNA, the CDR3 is TGCAGCGTTGAAACTACCCAAGGACAGGGGGGAAACTATGGCTACACCTTC. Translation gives CSVETTQGQGGNYGYTF.

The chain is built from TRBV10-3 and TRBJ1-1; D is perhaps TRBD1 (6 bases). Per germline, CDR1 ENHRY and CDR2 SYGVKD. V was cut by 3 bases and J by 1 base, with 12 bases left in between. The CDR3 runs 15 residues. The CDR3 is CAISDGQKSNTEAFF. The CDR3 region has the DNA TGTGCCATCAGTGATGGACAGAAATCGAACACTGAAGCTTTCTTT.

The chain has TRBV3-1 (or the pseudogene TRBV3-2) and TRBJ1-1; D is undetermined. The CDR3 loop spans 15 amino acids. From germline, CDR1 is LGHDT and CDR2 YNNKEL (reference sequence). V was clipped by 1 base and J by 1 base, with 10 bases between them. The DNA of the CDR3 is TGTGCCAGCAGCCAAGGCTGGCACCCGAACACTGAAGCTTTCTTT. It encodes CASSQGWHPNTEAFF.

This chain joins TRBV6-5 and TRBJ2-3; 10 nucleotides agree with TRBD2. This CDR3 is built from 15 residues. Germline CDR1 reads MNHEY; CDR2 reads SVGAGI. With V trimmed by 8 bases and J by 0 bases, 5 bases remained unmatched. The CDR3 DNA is TGTGCCAGCGCTAGCGGGGGACCGAGCACAGATACGCAGTATTTT. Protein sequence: CASASGGPSTDTQYF.

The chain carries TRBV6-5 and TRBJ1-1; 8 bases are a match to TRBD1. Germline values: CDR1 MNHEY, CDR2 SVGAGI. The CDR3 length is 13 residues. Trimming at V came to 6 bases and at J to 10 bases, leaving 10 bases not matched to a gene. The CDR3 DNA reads TGTGCCAGCAGCCGGGGACAGGCGTCAAGAGCTTTCTTT. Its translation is CASSRGQASRAFF.

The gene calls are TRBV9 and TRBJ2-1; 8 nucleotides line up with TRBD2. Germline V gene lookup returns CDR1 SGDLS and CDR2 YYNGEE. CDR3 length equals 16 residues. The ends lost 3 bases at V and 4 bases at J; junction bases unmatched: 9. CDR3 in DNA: TGTGCCAGCAGCGCGGCGGGAGGACGGGAGTACAATGAGCAGTTCTTC. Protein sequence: CASSAAGGREYNEQFF.

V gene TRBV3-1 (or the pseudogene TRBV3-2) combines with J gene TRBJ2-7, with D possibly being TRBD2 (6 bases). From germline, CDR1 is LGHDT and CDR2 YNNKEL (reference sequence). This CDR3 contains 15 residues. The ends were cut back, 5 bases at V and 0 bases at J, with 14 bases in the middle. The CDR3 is CASSKIAESSYEQYF. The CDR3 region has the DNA TGTGCCAGCAGCAAGATAGCGGAGAGCTCCTACGAGCAGTACTTC.

CDR3: CASSEGLADTEQYF. CDR3 sequence (DNA): TGTGCCAGCAGCGAGGGACTAGCGGACACCGAGCAGTACTTC. The chain combines TRBV7-9 with TRBJ2-7; 11 nucleotides line up with TRBD2. CDR3 size: 14 residues. V shed 5 bases, J shed 6 bases, and the junction held 6 bases outside the gene matches. Germline values: CDR1 SEHNR, CDR2 FQNEAQ (reference sequence).

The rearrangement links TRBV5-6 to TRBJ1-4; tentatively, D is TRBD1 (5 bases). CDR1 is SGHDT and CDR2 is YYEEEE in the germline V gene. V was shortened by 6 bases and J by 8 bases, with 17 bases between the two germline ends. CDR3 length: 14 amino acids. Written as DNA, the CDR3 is TGTGCCAGCACCGTTGGAGGGGAAGGGGAAAAACTGTTTTTT. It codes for CASTVGGEGEKLFF.

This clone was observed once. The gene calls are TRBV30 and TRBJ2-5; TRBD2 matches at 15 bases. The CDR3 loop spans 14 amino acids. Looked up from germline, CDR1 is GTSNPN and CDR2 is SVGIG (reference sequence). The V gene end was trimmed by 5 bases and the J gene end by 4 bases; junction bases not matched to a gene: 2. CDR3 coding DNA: TGTGCCTGGGCGGGACTAGCGGGGGGAGAGACCCAGTACTTC. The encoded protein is CAWAGLAGGETQYF.